This T cell receptor beta chain derives from a study of T cells in Graves' hyperthyroidism and ophthalmopathy. Looking at the study overall: Peripheral blood sampling occurred at initial diagnosis, before any treatment.

Germline CDR1 is SGHTA and CDR2 is FQGTGA. This CDR3 spans 13 amino acids. The ends were cut back, 4 bases at V and 8 bases at J, with 11 bases in the middle. Authors of the study amplified TCR beta CDR3 regions from RNA transcripts. In the first-round RT-PCR of the TCR CDR3, the HTBI primer set was used. From the multiplex PCR reads, TCRdb called clonotypes with MiXCR, one entry per CDR3 protein. Of roughly 100,000 distinct CDR3 sequences in the sample, roughly 47% were seen once. Stable Graves' hyperthyroidism denoted no ophthalmopathy progression over 18 months. The authors took PBMCs from 8 to 10 ml fresh peripheral blood. In its sample, this clonotype was seen many times.

The sequenced sample was blood. V and J are TRBV7-3 and TRBJ1-4, with D maybe TRBD1 (6 bases). The clonotype was recovered from a man between 35 and 55 years old with Graves' hyperthyroidism. DNA for the CDR3: TGTGCCAGCAGCTCTATGACAGGCGAAAAACTGTTTTTT. This sequence encodes CASSSMTGEKLFF.